This T cell receptor (beta chain) was captured by sequencing in a study of cytomegalovirus exposure and HLA in healthy donors. This table comes from immunoSEQ multiplex PCR, and its TCRdb copy is limited to in-frame clones, with some not included. The data show about 260,000 clones, 90% seen once. This clone was observed a single time. Germline V gene sequence: CDR1 MDHEN, CDR2 SYDVKM. The length of the CDR3 is 14 residues. Between the trimmed V and J ends, which lost 5 bases and 2 bases, there was a span of 12 bases. The sample comprised PBMCs. This receptor was identified in a woman in her 30s in good health and CMV-seronegative. The chain has TRBV28 and TRBJ2-5; D might be TRBD2 (5 bases). CDR3: CASSPEGWQETQYF. The CDR3, as DNA: TGTGCCAGCAGTCCAGAGGGTTGGCAAGAGACCCAGTACTTC.